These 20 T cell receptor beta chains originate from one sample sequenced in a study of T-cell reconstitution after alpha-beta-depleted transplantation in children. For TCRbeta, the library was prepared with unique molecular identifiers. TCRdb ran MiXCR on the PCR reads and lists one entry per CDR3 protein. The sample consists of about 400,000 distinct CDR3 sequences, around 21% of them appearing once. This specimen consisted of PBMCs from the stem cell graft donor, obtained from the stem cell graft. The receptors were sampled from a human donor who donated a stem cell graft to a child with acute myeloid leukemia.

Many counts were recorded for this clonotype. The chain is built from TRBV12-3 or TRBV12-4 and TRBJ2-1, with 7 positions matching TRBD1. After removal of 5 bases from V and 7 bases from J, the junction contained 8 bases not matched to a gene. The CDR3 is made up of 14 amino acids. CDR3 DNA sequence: TGTGCCAGCAGTATGGGACAGCTGGGGAATGAGCAGTTCTTC. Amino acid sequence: CASSMGQLGNEQFF.

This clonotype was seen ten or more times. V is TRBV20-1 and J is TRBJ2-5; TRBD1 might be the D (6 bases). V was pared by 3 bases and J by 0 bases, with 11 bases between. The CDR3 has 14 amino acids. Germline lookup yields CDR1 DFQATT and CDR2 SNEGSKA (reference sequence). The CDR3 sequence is CSARAQGNQETQYF. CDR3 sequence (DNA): TGCAGTGCTAGGGCTCAGGGGAACCAAGAGACCCAGTACTTC.

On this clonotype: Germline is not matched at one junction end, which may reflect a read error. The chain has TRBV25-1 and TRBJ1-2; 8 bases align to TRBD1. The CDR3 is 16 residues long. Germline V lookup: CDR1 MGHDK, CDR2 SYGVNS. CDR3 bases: TGTGCCAGCGGTGAATCCCGGGCAGGGGGCGTCTATGGCTACACCTTC. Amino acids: CASGESRAGGVYGYTF.

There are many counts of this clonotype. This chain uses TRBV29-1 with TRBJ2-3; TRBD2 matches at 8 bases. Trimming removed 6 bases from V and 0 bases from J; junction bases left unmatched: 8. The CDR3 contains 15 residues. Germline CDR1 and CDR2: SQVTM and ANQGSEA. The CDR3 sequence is CSVMRTSRSTDTQYF. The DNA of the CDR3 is TGCAGCGTCATGAGGACTAGCCGGAGCACAGATACGCAGTATTTT.

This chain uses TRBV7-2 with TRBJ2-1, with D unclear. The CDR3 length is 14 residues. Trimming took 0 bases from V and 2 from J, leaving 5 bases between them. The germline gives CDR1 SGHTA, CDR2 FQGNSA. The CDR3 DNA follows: TGTGCCAGCAGCTTAGCGATCGCCTACAATGAGCAGTTCTTC. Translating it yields CASSLAIAYNEQFF.

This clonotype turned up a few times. The CDR3 loop reads CSVAPSTSWADTQYF. The DNA for the CDR3 is TGCAGCGTTGCCCCGTCGACAAGCTGGGCAGATACGCAGTATTTT. This chain uses TRBV29-1 with TRBJ2-3; D uncertain. V shed 4 bases and J shed 4 bases, with 18 bases lying between them. This CDR3 is built from 15 residues. CDR1 is SQVTM and CDR2 is ANQGSEA in the germline V gene.

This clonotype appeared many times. The chain's CDR3 is CASSLEGGIGNEQFF. CDR3 DNA: TGTGCCAGCAGCTTGGAGGGTGGGATAGGCAATGAGCAGTTCTTC. The chain employs TRBV5-4 and TRBJ2-1; D is ambiguous. V gave up 0 bases and J gave up 6 bases, with 13 bases separating them. In germline, CDR1 is SGHNT, CDR2 YYREEE (reference sequence). This CDR3 is 15 amino acids long.

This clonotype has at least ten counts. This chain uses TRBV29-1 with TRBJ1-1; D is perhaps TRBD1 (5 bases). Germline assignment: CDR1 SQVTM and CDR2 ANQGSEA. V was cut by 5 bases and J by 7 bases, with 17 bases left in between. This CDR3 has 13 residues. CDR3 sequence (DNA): TGCAGCGTTCAAATGCCAGGGTCGAATGAAGCTTTCTTT. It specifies CSVQMPGSNEAFF.

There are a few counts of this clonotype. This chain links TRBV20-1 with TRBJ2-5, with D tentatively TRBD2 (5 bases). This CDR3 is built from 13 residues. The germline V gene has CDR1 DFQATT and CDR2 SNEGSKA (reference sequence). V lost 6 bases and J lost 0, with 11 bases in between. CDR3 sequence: CSARRGNQETQYF. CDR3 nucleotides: TGCAGTGCCAGGAGAGGGAACCAAGAGACCCAGTACTTC.

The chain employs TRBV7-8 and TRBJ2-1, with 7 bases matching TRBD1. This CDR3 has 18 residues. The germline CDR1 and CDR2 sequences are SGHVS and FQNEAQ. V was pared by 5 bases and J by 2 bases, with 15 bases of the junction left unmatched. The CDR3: CASSLQGPYNIPYNEQFF. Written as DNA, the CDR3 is TGTGCCAGCAGCCTACAGGGGCCCTACAATATTCCCTACAATGAGCAGTTCTTC. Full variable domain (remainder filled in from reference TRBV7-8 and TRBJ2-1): GAGVSQSPRYKVAKRGQDVALRCDPISGHVSLFWYQQALGQGPEFLTYFQNEAQLDKSGLPSDRFFAERPEGSVSTLKIQRTQQEDSAVYLCASSLQGPYNIPYNEQFFGPGTRLTVL.

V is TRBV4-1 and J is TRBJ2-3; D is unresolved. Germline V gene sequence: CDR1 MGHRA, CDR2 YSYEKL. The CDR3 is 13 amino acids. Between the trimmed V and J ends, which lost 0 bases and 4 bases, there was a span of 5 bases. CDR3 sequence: CASSQDWPDTQYF. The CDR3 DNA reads TGCGCCAGCAGCCAAGATTGGCCAGATACGCAGTATTTT.

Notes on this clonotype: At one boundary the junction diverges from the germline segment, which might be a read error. CDR3 DNA: TGTGCTAGCAGCTTCCCCGGGGCGAACACCGGGGAGCTGTTTTTT. Amino acids: CASSFPGANTGELFF. The chain has TRBV7-7 and TRBJ2-2; tentatively, D is TRBD2 (5 bases). The CDR3 has 15 residues. The germline gives CDR1 SSHAT, CDR2 FNYEAQ (reference sequence).

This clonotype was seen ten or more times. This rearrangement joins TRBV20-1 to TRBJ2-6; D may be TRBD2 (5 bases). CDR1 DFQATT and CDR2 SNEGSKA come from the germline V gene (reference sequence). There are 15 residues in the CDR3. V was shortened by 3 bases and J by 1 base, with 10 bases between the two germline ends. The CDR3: CSASGIGSGANVLTF. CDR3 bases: TGCAGTGCTAGCGGGATAGGGTCTGGGGCCAACGTCCTGACTTTC.

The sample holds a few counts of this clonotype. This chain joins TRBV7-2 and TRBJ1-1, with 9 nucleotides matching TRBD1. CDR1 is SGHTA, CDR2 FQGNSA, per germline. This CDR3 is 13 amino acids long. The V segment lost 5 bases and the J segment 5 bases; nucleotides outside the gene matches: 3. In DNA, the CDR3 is TGTGCCAGCAGCCGCGGACAGGGGACTGAAGCTTTCTTT. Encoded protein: CASSRGQGTEAFF. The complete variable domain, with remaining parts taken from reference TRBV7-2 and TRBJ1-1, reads GAGVSQSPSNKVTEKGKDVELRCDPISGHTALYWYRQSLGQGLEFLIYFQGNSAPDKSGLPSDRFSAERTGGSVSTLTIQRTQQEDSAVYLCASSRGQGTEAFFGQGTRLTVV.

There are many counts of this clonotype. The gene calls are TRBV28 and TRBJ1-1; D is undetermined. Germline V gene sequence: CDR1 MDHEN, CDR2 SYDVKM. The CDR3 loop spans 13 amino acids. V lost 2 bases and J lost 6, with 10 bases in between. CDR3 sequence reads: CASSLKGRAEAFF. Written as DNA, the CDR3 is TGTGCCAGCAGTTTAAAGGGAAGGGCTGAAGCTTTCTTT.

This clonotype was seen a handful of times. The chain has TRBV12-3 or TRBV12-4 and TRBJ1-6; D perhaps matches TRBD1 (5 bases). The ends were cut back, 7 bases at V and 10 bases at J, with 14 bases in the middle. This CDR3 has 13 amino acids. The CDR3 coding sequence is TGTGCCAGCATCCTCAACGAGGGGTCACCCCTCCACTTT. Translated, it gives CASILNEGSPLHF.

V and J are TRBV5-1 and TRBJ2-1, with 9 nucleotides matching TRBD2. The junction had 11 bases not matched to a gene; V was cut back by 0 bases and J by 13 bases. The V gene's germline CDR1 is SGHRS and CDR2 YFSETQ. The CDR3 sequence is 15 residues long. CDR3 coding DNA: TGCGCCAGCAGCTTGGAAGTGCTAGCGGGGCCTCTACAGTTCTTC. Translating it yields CASSLEVLAGPLQFF. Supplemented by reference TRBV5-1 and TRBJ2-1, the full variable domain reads KAGVTQTPRYLIKTRGQQVTLSCSPISGHRSVSWYQQTPGQGLQFLFEYFSETQRNKGNFPGRFSGRQFSNSRSEMNVSTLELGDSALYLCASSLEVLAGPLQFFGPGTRLTVL.

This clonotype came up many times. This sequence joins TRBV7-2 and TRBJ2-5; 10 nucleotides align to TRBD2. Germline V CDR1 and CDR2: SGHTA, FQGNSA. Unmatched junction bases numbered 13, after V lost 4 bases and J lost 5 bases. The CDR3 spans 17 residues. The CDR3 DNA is TGTGCCAGCAGCTCGACACTAGCGGGATTGTCGACGGAGACCCAGTACTTC. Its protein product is CASSSTLAGLSTETQYF.

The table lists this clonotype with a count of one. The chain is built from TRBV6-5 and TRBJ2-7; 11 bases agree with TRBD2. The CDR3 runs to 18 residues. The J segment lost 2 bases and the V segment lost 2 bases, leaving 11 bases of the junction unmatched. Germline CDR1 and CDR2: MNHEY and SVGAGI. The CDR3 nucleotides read TGTGCCAGCAGTTACGCGATAGGGGGGACTAGCGGAGCCTACGAGCAGTACTTC. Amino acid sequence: CASSYAIGGTSGAYEQYF.

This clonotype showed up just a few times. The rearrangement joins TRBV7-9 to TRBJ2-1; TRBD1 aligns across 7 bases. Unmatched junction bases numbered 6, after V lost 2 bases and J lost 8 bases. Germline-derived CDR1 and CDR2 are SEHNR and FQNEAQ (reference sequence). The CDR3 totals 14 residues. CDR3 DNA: TGTGCCAGCAGCTTACAACAGGGGAGTTATGAGCAGTTCTTC. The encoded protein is CASSLQQGSYEQFF.